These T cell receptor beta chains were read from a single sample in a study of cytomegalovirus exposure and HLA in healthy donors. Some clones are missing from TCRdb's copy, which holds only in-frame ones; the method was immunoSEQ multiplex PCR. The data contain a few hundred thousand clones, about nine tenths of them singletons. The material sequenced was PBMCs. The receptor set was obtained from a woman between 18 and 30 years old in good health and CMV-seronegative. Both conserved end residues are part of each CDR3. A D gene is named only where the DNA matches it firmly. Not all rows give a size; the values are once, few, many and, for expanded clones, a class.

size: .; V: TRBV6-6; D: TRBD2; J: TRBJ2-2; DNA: TGTGCCACGGGACTAGCGGTCACCGGGGAGCTGTTTTTT; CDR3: CATGLAVTGELFF
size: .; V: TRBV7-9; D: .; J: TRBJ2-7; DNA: TGTGCCAGCAGCTTACTACTCTACGAGCAGTACTTC; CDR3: CASSLLLYEQYF
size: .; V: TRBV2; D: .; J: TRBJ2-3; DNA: TGTGCCAGCAGTGGAGGGAGGAGCGGCACCACGCAGTATTTT; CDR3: CASSGGRSGTTQYF
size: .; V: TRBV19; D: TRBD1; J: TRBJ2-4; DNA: TGTGCCAGTAGTACCCGATCGACAGGGCTCAAAAACATTCAGTACTTC; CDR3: CASSTRSTGLKNIQYF
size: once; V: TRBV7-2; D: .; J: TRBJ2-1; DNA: TGTGCCAGCAGCTATCAGATGAATGAGCAGTTCTTC; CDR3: CASSYQMNEQFF
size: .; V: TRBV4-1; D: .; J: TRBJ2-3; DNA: TGCGCCAGCAGCCAAGTCCCTAGCACAGATACGCAGTATTTT; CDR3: CASSQVPSTDTQYF
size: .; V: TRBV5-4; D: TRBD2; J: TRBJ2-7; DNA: TGTGCCAGCAGCTTATTGCTAGCGGGAGGAGTTACCTACGAGCAGTACTTC; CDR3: CASSLLLAGGVTYEQYF
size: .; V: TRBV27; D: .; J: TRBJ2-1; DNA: TGTGCCAGCAGTTTCACTAGCAACAATGAGCAGTTCTTC; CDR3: CASSFTSNNEQFF
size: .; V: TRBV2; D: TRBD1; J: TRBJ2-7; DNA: TGTGCCAGCAGTGAGTGGACAGGGGAAGGCTACGAGCAGTACTTC; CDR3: CASSEWTGEGYEQYF
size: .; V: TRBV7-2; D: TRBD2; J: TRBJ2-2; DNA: TGTGCCAGCAGTAATGGACTAGGGAACACCGGGGAGCTGTTTTTT; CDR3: CASSNGLGNTGELFF
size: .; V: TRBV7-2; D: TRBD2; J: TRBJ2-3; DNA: TGTGCCAGCAGCCTAGCAGCTGACGGGAGGGCCCTGGTTGGGCAGTATTTT; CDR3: CASSLAADGRALVGQYF
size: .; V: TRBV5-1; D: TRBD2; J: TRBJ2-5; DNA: TGCGCCAGCAGCGCGGGGGTGAACGGGCTCCAAGAGACCCAGTACTTC; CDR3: CASSAGVNGLQETQYF
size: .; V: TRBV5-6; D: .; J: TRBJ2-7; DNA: TGTGCCAGCAGCTTGGTCGGGTTATATTCCTACGAGCAGTACTTC; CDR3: CASSLVGLYSYEQYF
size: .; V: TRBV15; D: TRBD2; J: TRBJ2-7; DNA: TGTGCCACCAGCGAAGCGGGAGCCAACTACGAGCAGTACTTC; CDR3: CATSEAGANYEQYF
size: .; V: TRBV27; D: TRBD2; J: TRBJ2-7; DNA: TGTGCCAGCAGTTCCGACCTAAGGGGCGGGAGTGTCGACGAGCAGTACTTC; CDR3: CASSSDLRGGSVDEQYF
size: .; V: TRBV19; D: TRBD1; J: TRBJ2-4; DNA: TGTGCCAGTAGTCGGACAGGGAGCCCAGGAAACATTCAGTACTTC; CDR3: CASSRTGSPGNIQYF
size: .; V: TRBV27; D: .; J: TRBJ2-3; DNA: TGTGCCAGCAGGTTATTGGGGCAGGGGTCAGATACGCAGTATTTT; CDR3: CASRLLGQGSDTQYF
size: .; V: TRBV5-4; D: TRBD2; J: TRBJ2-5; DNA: TGTGCCAGCAGCACCCGGACTAGAGAAGAGACCCAGTACTTC; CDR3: CASSTRTREETQYF
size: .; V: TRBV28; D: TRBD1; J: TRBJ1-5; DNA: TGTGCCAGCAGTGTACAGGGGCTGGGTCGGCCCCAGCATTTT; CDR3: CASSVQGLGRPQHF
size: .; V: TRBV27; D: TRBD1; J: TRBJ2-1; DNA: TGTGCCAGCGGTCGGGACAGGGGGGTTGAGCAGTTCTTC; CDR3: CASGRDRGVEQFF
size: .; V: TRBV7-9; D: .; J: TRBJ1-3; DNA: TGTGCCAGCAGCCCCAGGGAATCGGCTGGAAACACCATATATTTT; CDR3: CASSPRESAGNTIYF
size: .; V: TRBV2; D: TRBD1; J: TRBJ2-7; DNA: TGTGCCAGCAGTACGGACAGGGGGCGATACGAGCAGTACTTC; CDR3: CASSTDRGRYEQYF
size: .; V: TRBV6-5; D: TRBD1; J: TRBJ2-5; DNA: TGTGCCAGCAGACTACAGGGGGAGGAGACCCAGTACTTC; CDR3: CASRLQGEETQYF
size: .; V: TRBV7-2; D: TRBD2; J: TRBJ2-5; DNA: TGTGCCAGCAGCTTAGAGAGACTAGCGGGAGGTGTGACCCAGTACTTC; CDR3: CASSLERLAGGVTQYF
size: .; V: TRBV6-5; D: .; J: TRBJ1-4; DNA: TGTGCCAGCAGTCCCGACAGTGGCCTTAATGAAAAACTGTTTTTT; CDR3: CASSPDSGLNEKLFF
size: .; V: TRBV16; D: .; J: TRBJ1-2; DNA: TGTGCCAGCAGCCCCCTTATCGACAACCCCTATGGCTACACCTTC; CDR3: CASSPLIDNPYGYTF